This T cell receptor beta chain was sequenced during a study of T cell changes during pregnancy in multiple sclerosis. The CDR3 runs 12 residues. Germline V gene data show CDR1 as SEHNR and CDR2 as FQNEAQ (reference sequence). V lost 5 bases and J 3 bases, leaving 8 bases between the germline ends. TCRdb's table, derived via immunoSEQ multiplex PCR, lists solely in-frame clones and lacks some. The sample holds approximately 93,000 clones; less than 95% are singletons and the top ten take roughly 1.9%. The chain couples TRBV7-9 to TRBJ2-7; D possibly corresponds to TRBD2 (5 bases). The material was peripheral blood, obtained in the first trimester of pregnancy. The clonotype originates from a female donor in good health, enrolled as a control in a pregnancy study. The CDR3 loop reads CASSRADYEQYF. CDR3 coding DNA: TGTGCCAGCAGCCGAGCGGACTACGAGCAGTACTTC.